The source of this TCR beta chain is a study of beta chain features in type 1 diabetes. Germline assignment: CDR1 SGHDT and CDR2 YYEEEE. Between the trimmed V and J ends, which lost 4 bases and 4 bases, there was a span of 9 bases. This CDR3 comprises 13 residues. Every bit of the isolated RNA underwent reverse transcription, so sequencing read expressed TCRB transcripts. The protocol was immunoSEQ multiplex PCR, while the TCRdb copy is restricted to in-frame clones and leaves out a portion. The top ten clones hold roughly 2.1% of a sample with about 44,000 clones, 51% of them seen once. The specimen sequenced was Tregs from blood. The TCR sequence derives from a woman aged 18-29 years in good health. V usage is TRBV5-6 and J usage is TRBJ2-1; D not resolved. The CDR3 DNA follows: TGTGCCAGCAGCCCCCGACTGTACAATGAGCAGTTCTTC. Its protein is CASSPRLYNEQFF.